This T cell receptor beta chain was documented in a study of blood T cell repertoires in COVID-19. This CDR3 has 14 amino acids. J gave up 4 bases and V 4 bases, and 6 bases lay outside the gene matches. The germline V gene has CDR1 SNHLY and CDR2 FYNNEI. Seattle patients were enrolled while actively infected and followed longitudinally. In the source study's methods: Amplification of reference gene primers provided the estimated nucleated cell counts. Here immunoSEQ multiplex PCR was the method, and the copy in TCRdb shows in-frame clones only, minus some. The V and J calls and clone size come from that table; D and trimming were worked out from the DNA. Of approximately 330,000 clones listed, roughly 89% are singletons.

The sequencing sample was made of peripheral blood. The V and J genes are TRBV2 and TRBJ1-2, with 7 bases lining up with TRBD1. The clonotype comes from a young man with COVID-19, enrolled during active disease. CDR3 bases: TGTGCCAGCAGTGGACAGGGATCACTCTATGGCTACACCTTC. Protein: CASSGQGSLYGYTF.